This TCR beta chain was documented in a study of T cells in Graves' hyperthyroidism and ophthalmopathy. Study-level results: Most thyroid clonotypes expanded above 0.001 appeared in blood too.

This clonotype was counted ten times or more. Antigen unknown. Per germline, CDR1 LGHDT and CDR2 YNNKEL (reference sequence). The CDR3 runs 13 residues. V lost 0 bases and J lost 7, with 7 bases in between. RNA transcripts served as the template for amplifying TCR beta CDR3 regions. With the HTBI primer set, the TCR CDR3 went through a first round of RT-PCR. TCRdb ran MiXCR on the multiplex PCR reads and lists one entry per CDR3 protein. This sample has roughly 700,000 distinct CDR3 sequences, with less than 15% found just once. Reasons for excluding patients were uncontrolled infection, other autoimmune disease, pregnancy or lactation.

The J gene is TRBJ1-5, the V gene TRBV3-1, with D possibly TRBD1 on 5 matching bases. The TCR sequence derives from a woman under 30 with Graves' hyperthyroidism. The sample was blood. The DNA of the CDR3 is TGTGCCAGCAGCCAAGAAGGGGTACAGCCCCAGCATTTT. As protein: CASSQEGVQPQHF.